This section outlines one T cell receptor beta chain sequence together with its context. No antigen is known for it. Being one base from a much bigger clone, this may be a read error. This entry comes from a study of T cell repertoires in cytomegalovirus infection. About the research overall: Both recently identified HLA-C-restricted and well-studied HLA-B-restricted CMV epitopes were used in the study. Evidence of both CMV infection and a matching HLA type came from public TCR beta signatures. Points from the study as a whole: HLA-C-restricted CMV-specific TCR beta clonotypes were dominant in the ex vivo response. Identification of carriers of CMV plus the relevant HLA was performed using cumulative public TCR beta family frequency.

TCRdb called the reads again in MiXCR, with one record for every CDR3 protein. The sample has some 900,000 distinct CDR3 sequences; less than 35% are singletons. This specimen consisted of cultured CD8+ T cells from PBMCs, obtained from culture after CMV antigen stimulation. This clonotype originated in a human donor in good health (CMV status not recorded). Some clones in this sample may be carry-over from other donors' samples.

Here the CDR3 DNA reads TGTGCCGGCAGCTTAGGGCCAAGCAATCAGCCCCAGCATTTT. It specifies CAGSLGPSNQPQHF. J is TRBJ1-5 and V is TRBV7-8; no definite D call. The germline V gene encodes CDR1 SGHVS and CDR2 FQNEAQ. The CDR3 has 14 amino acids. Based on the CDR3 plus reference TRBV7-8 and TRBJ1-5, the full variable domain is GAGVSQSPRYKVAKRGQDVALRCDPISGHVSLFWYQQALGQGPEFLTYFQNEAQLDKSGLPSDRFFAERPEGSVSTLKIQRTQQEDSAVYLCAGSLGPSNQPQHFGDGTRLSIL.